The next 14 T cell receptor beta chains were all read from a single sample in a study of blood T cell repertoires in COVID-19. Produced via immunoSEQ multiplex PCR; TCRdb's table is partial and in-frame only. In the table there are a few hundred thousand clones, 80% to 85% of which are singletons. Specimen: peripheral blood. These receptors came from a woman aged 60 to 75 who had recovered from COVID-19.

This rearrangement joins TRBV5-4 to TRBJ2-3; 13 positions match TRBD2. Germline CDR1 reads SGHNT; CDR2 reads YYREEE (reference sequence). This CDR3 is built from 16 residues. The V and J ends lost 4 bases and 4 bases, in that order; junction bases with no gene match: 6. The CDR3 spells CASSLRLAGGSDTQYF. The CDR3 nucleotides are TGTGCCAGCAGCCTCCGACTAGCGGGGGGCTCAGATACGCAGTATTTT.

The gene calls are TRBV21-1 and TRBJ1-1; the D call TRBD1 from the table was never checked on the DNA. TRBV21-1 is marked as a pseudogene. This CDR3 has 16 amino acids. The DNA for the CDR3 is TGTGCCAGCAGCAAAATCATCCCCAGGGGTCAACCTGAAGCTTTCTTT. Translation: CASSKIIPRGQPEAFF.

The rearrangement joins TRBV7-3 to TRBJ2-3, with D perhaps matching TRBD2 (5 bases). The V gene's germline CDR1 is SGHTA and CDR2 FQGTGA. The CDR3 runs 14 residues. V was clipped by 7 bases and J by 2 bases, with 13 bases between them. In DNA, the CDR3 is TGTGCCAGCACCTCGGACTCTAACACAGATACGCAGTATTTT. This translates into CASTSDSNTDTQYF.

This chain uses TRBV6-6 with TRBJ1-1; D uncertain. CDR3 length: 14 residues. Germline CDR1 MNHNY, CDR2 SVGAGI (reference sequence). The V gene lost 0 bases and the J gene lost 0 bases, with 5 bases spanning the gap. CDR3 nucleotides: TGTGCCAGCAGTTACTCAGAGGTGAACACTGAAGCTTTCTTT. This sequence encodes CASSYSEVNTEAFF.

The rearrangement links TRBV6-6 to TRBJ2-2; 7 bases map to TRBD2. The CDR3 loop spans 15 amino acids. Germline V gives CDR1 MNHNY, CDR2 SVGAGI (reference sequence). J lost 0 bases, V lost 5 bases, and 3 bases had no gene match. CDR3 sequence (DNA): TGTGCCAGCAGTCCAGGGAGGGCGAACACCGGGGAGCTGTTTTTT. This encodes CASSPGRANTGELFF.

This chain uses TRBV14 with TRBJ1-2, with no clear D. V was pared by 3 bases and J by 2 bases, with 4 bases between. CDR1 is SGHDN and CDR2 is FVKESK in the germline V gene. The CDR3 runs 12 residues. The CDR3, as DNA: TGTGCCAGCAGCCAGGGCAACTATGGCTACACCTTC. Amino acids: CASSQGNYGYTF.

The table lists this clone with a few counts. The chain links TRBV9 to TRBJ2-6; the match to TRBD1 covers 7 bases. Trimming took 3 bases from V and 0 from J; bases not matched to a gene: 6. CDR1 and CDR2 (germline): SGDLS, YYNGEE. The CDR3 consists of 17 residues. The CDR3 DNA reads TGTGCCAGCAGCGACGACAGGGCGAGCTCTGGGGCCAACGTCCTGACTTTC. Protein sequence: CASSDDRASSGANVLTF.

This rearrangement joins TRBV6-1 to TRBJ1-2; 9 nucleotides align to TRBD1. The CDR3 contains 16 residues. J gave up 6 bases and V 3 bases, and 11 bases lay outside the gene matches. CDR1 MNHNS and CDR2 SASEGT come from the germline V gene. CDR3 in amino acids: CASSDPGQGLWDGYTF. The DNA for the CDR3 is TGTGCCAGCAGTGACCCTGGACAGGGGCTGTGGGATGGCTACACCTTC.

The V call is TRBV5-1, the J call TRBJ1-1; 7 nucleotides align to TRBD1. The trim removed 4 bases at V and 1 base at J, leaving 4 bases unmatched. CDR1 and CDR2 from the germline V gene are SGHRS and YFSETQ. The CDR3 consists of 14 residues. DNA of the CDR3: TGCGCCAGCAGCCCGGGACAGCAGAACACTGAAGCTTTCTTT. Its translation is CASSPGQQNTEAFF.

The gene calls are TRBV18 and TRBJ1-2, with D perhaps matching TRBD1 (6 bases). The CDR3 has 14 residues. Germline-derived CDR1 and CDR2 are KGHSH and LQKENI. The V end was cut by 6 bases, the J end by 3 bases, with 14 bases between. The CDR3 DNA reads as TGTGCCAGCTCTCCTCGACAGGCTTACTATGGCTACACCTTC. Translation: CASSPRQAYYGYTF.

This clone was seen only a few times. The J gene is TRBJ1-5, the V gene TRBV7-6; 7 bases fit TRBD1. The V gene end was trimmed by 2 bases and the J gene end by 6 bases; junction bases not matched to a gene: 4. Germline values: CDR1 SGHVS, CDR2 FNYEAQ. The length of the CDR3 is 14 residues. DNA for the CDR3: TGTGCCAGCAGCTTAAGGGGGCCGGGTCAGCCCCAGCATTTT. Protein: CASSLRGPGQPQHF.

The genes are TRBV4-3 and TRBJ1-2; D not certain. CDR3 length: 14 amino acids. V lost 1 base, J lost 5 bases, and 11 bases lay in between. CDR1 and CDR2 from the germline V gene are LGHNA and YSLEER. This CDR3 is CASSQAGSKYGYTF. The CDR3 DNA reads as TGCGCCAGCAGCCAAGCCGGGTCGAAATATGGCTACACCTTC.

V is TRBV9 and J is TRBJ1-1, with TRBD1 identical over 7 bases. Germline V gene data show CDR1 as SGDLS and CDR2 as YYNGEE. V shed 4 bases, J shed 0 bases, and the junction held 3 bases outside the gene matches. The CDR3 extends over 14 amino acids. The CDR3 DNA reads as TGTGCCAGCAGCCTCAGGGGGATGAACACTGAAGCTTTCTTT. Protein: CASSLRGMNTEAFF.

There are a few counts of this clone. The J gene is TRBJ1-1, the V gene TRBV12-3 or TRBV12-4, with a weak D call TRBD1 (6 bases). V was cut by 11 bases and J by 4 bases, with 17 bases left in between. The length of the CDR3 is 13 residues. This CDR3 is CAALGRGGTEAFF. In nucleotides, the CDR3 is TGTGCCGCCCTAGGAAGGGGGGGCACTGAAGCTTTCTTT.